These 7 T cell receptor beta chains were all obtained from the same sample, sequenced in a study of T cells after yellow fever vaccination. TCRdb passed the 5' RACE reads through MiXCR, listing each CDR3 protein once. The sample has roughly 320,000 distinct CDR3 sequences, roughly a tenth seen once. Sequenced material: CD4+ T cells sorted from PBMCs, taken 45 days after the yellow fever booster vaccination. All receptors come from a man aged 18 to 35 who received the YFV17D yellow fever vaccine.

This sequence joins TRBV7-6 and TRBJ1-3; possible D gene TRBD1, 5 bases. In germline, CDR1 is SGHVS, CDR2 FNYEAQ. The CDR3 loop spans 18 amino acids. V was pared by 3 bases and J by 0 bases, with 18 bases between. As DNA, the CDR3 is TGTGCCAGCAGCTTGGGGCCGGGGGGACGGGGCTCTGGAAACACCATATATTTT. Its translation is CASSLGPGGRGSGNTIYF.

This clonotype turned up a few times. This rearrangement joins TRBV5-1 to TRBJ2-5, with D possibly called TRBD1 or TRBD2 (5 bases each). CDR1 is SGHRS, CDR2 YFSETQ, per germline. V was cut by 4 bases and J by 4 bases, with 23 bases left in between. This CDR3 region has 17 residues. CDR3 in DNA: TGCGCCAGCAGCGACAACGAGAGGGGATACATGAGAGAGACCCAGTACTTC. Its translation: CASSDNERGYMRETQYF.

This rearrangement joins TRBV7-8 to TRBJ2-2; possibly TRBD1 for D (6 bases). Between the trimmed V and J ends, which lost 0 bases and 5 bases, there was a span of 10 bases. The CDR3 runs to 15 residues. Looked up from germline, CDR1 is SGHVS and CDR2 is FQNEAQ. CDR3 coding DNA: TGTGCCAGCAGCTTAGCGCCGAGGGGGACCGGGGAGCTGTTTTTT. Translated, it gives CASSLAPRGTGELFF. The whole variable domain, filled in from reference TRBV7-8 and TRBJ2-2, reads GAGVSQSPRYKVAKRGQDVALRCDPISGHVSLFWYQQALGQGPEFLTYFQNEAQLDKSGLPSDRFFAERPEGSVSTLKIQRTQQEDSAVYLCASSLAPRGTGELFFGEGSRLTVL.

The rearrangement joins TRBV7-9 to TRBJ1-2; D is undetermined. Trimming stripped 3 bases from V and 8 bases from J, with 16 bases between. The germline CDR1 and CDR2 sequences are SEHNR and FQNEAQ (reference sequence). This CDR3 contains 14 residues. The CDR3 DNA follows: TGTGCCAGCAGCTTTCGAAGAGGTGGCGCCGGCTACACCTTC. Translating gives CASSFRRGGAGYTF.

This clonotype was detected a few times. The V gene is TRBV6-2 or TRBV6-3, the J gene TRBJ2-3, with D possibly being TRBD1 or TRBD2 (6 bases each). From germline, CDR1 is MNHEY and CDR2 SVGEGT. This CDR3 has 16 residues. V gave up 5 bases and J gave up 5 bases, with 20 bases separating them. The CDR3 here is CASSAPRGGAGDTQYF. CDR3 DNA sequence: TGTGCCAGCAGTGCCCCCAGGGGCGGGGCTGGAGATACGCAGTATTTT.

The V call is TRBV6-1, the J call TRBJ2-5; 14 bases align to TRBD2. The CDR3 contains 14 residues. The ends lost 11 bases at V and 2 bases at J; junction bases unmatched: 4. CDR1 and CDR2 from the germline V gene are MNHNS and SASEGT. CDR3 region: CAGTSGGPQETQYF. The CDR3 DNA reads TGTGCCGGGACTAGCGGGGGCCCACAAGAGACCCAGTACTTC.

This clonotype showed up just a few times. V and J are TRBV5-6 and TRBJ2-7, with D unclear. Looked up from germline, CDR1 is SGHDT and CDR2 is YYEEEE. V lost 4 bases to trimming and J lost 11 bases, with 16 bases between them. The CDR3 is made up of 12 amino acids. The chain's CDR3 is CASSALGRPKYF. The CDR3 nucleotides are TGTGCCAGCAGCGCGCTCGGACGGCCTAAGTACTTC. The full variable domain, rest sourced from reference TRBV5-6 and TRBJ2-7, is DAGVTQSPTHLIKTRGQQVTLRCSPKSGHDTVSWYQQALGQGPQFIFQYYEEEERQRGNFPDRFSGHQFPNYSSELNVNALLLGDSALYLCASSALGRPKYFGPGTRLTVT.